The clone carrying this T cell receptor beta chain was seen more than once but under ten times. The target antigen is unknown. The record originates from a study of molecular identifiers for immune sequencing clone quantification. Trimming at V came to 5 bases and at J to 6 bases, leaving 9 bases not matched to a gene. This CDR3 contains 15 residues. In germline, CDR1 is DFQATT, CDR2 SNEGSKA (reference sequence). Study-wide points: Over 97% of effector molecules, but under 1% in naive cells, were held by clones with more than 20 RNA copies.

TCRdb redid the calling of the PCR reads with MiXCR, one entry per CDR3 protein. The data hold some 590,000 distinct CDR3 sequences, with 25% observed a single time. The sequenced sample was naive CD8+ T cells from blood, with Jurkat cell RNA spiked in. Subset of the sample: FACS-sorted CD8+CD4-CCR7+CD45RA+ naive T cells. The chain has TRBV20-1 and TRBJ2-1; 11 bases match TRBD1. The clonotype comes from a human donor in good health. Some libraries in this study had Jurkat cell RNA spiked in. The CDR3 here is CSARWTGGNSNEQFF. CDR3 nucleotide sequence: TGCAGTGCTCGTTGGACAGGGGGCAATTCCAATGAGCAGTTCTTC.